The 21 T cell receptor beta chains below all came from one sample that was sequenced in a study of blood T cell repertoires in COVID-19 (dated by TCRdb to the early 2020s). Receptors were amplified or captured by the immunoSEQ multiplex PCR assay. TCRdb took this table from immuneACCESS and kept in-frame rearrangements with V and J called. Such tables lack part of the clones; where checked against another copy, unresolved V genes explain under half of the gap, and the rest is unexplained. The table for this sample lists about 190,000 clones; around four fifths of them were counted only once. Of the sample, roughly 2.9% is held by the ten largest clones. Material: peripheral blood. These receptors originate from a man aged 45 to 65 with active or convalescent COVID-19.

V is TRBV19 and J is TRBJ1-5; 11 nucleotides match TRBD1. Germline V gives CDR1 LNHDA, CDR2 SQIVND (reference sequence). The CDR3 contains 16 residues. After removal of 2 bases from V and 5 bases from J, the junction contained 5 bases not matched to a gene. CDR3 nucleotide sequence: TGTGCCAGTAGTATAACGGACAGGGGGCTGGATCAGCCCCAGCATTTT. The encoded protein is CASSITDRGLDQPQHF. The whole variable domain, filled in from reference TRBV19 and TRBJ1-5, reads DGGITQSPKYLFRKEGQNVTLSCEQNLNHDAMYWYRQDPGQGLRLIYYSQIVNDFQKGDIAEGYSVSREKKESFPLTVTSAQKNPTAFYLCASSITDRGLDQPQHFGDGTRLSIL.

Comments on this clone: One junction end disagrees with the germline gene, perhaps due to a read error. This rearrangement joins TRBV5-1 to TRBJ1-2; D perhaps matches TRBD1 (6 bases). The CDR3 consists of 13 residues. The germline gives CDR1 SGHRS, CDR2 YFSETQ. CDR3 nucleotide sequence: TGCGCCAGCAGCCCGACAGGACAAGAGGTTCACCGCTTC. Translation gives CASSPTGQEVHRF. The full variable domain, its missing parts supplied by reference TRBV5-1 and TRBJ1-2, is KAGVTQTPRYLIKTRGQQVTLSCSPISGHRSVSWYQQTPGQGLQFLFEYFSETQRNKGNFPGRFSGRQFSNSRSEMNVSTLELGDSALYLCASSPTGQEVHRFGSGTRLTVV.

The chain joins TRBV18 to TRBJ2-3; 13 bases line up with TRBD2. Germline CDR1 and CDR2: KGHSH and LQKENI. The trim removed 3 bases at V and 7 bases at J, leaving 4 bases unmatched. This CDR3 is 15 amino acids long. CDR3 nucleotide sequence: TGTGCCAGCTCACCCGGGACTAGCGGGACTCATACGCAGTATTTT. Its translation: CASSPGTSGTHTQYF.

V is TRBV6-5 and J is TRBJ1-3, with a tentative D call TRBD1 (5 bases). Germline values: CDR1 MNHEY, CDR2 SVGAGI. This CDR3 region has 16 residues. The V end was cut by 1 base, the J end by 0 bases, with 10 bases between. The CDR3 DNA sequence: TGTGCCAGCAGTTACTTCCAGGGTCCCTCTGGAAACACCATATATTTT. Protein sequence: CASSYFQGPSGNTIYF.

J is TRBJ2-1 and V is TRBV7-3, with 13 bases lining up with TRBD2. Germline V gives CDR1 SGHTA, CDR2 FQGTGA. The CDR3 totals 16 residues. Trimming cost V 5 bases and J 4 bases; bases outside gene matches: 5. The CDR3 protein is CASSPTGLAGYNEQFF. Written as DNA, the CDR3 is TGTGCCAGCAGCCCCACGGGACTAGCGGGGTACAATGAGCAGTTCTTC.

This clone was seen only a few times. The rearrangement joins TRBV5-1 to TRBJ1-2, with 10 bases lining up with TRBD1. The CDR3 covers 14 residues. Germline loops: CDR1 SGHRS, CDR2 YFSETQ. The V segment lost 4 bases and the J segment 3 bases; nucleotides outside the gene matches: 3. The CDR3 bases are TGCGCCAGCAGCCGAGGGACAGGGGACTATGGCTACACCTTC. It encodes CASSRGTGDYGYTF.

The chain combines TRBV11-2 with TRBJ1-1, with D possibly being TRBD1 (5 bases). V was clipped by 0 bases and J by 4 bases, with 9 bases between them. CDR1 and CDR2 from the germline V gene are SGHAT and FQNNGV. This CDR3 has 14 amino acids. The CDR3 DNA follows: TGTGCCAGCAGCTTAGACAGGGTAGGCACTGAAGCTTTCTTT. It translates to CASSLDRVGTEAFF.

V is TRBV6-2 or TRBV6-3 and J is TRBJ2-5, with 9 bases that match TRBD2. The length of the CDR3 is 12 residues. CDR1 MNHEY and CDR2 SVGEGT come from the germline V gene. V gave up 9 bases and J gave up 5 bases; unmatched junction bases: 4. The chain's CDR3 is CASSGGLETQYF. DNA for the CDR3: TGTGCCAGTAGCGGGGGCTTGGAGACCCAGTACTTC.

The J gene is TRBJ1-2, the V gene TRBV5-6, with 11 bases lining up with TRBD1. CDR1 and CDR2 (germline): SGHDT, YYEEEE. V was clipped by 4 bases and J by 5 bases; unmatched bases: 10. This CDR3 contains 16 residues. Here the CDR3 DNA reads TGTGCCAGCAGCCCCAAACCGGGACAGGGGGGATATGGCTACACCTTC. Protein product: CASSPKPGQGGYGYTF.

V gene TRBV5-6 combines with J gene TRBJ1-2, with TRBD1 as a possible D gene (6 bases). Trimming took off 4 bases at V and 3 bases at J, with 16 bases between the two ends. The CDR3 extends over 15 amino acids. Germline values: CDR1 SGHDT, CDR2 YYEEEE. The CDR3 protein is CASSLPGEGDYGYTF. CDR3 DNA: TGTGCCAGCAGCCTCCCGGGGGAGGGGGACTATGGCTACACCTTC.

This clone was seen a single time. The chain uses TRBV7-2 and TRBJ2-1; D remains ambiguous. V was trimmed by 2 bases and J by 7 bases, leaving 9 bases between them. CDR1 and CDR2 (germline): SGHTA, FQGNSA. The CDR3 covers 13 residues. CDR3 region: CASSLPLRNEQFF. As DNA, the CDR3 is TGTGCCAGCAGCTTACCTCTTCGGAATGAGCAGTTCTTC. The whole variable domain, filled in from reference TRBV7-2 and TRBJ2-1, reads GAGVSQSPSNKVTEKGKDVELRCDPISGHTALYWYRQSLGQGLEFLIYFQGNSAPDKSGLPSDRFSAERTGGSVSTLTIQRTQQEDSAVYLCASSLPLRNEQFFGPGTRLTVL.

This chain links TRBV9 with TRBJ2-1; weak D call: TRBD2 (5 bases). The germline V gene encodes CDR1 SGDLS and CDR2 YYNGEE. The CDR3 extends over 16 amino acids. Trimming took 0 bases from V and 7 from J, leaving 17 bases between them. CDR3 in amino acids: CASSVVGSGKVNEQFF. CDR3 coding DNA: TGTGCCAGCAGCGTAGTTGGGTCGGGGAAAGTAAATGAGCAGTTCTTC.

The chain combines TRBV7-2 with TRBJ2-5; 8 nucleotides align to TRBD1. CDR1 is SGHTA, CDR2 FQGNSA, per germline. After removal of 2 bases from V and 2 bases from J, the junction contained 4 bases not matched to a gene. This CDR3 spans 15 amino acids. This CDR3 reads CASSLNGQGQETQYF. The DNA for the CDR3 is TGTGCCAGCAGCTTAAATGGACAGGGACAAGAGACCCAGTACTTC. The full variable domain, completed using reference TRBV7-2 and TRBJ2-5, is GAGVSQSPSNKVTEKGKDVELRCDPISGHTALYWYRQSLGQGLEFLIYFQGNSAPDKSGLPSDRFSAERTGGSVSTLTIQRTQQEDSAVYLCASSLNGQGQETQYFGPGTRLLVL.

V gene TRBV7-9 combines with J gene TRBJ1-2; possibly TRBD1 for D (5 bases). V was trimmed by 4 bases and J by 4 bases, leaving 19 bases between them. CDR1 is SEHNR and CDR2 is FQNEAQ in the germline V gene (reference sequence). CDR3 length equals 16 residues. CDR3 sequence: CASSSVGHSGLYGYTF. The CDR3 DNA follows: TGTGCCAGCAGCTCAGTAGGACATTCCGGCCTCTATGGCTACACCTTC.

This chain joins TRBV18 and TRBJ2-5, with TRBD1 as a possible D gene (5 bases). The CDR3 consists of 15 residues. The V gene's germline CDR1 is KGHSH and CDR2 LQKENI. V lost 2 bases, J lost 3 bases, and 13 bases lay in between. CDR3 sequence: CASSPGSAGKETQYF. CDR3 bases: TGTGCCAGCTCACCAGGGTCAGCAGGGAAAGAGACCCAGTACTTC.

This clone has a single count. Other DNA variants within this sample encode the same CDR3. CDR3 region: CASSPLDRNTEAFF. The CDR3, as DNA: TGTGCCAGCTCACCTTTAGACAGGAACACTGAAGCTTTCTTT. This chain links TRBV18 with TRBJ1-1; a weak D match, TRBD1 (5 bases). CDR1 is KGHSH and CDR2 is LQKENI in the germline V gene. The CDR3 has 14 residues. V was pared by 3 bases and J by 1 base, with 9 bases between.

CDR3 nucleotides: TGTGCCAGCAGCTTATACAGGGGCGGGTTCTATAATTCACCCCTCCACTTT. Residues: CASSLYRGGFYNSPLHF. The chain links TRBV7-9 to TRBJ1-6; 7 bases fit TRBD1. The germline CDR1 and CDR2 sequences are SEHNR and FQNEAQ (reference sequence). The CDR3 runs to 17 residues. The V segment lost 2 bases and the J segment 3 bases; nucleotides outside the gene matches: 7.

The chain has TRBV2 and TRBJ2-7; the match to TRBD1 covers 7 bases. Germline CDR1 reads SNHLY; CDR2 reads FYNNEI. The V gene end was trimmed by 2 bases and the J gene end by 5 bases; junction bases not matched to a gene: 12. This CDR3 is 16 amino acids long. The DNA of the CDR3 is TGTGCCAGCAGTGAATTTGGGACAGTCACGATCGACGAGCAGTACTTC. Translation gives CASSEFGTVTIDEQYF.

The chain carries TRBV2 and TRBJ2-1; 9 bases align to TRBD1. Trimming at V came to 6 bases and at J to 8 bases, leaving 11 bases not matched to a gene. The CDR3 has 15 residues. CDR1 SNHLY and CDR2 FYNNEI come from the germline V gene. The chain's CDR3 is CASRVPGQGRDEQFF. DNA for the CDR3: TGTGCCAGCAGGGTACCGGGACAGGGTCGGGATGAGCAGTTCTTC.

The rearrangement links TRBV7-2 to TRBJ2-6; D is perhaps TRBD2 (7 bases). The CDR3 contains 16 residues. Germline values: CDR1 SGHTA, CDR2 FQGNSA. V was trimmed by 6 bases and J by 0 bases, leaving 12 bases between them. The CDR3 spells CASRGGGTSGANVLTF. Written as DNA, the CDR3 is TGTGCCAGCAGGGGAGGGGGTACCTCTGGGGCCAACGTCCTGACTTTC.

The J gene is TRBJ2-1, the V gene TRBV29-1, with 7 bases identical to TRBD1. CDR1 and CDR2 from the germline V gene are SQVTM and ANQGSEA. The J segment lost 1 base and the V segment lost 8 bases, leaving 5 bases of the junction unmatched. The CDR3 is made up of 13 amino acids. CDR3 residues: CSTTGQSYNEQFF. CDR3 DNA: TGCAGCACCACGGGACAGTCCTACAATGAGCAGTTCTTC.